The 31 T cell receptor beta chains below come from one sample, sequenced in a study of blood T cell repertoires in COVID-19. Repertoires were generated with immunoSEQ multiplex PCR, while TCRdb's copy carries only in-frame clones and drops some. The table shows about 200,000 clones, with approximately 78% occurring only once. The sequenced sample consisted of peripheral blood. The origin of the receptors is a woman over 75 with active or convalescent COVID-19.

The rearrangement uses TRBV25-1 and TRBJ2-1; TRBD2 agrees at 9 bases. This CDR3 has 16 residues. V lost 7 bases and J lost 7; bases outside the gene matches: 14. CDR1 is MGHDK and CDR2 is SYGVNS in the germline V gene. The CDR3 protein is CASTLRGRGGLNEQFF. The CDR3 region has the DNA TGTGCCAGCACTCTTAGAGGGCGGGGGGGCCTTAATGAGCAGTTCTTC.

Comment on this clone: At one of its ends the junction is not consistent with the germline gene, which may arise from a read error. The CDR3 is CASSPGQGSTDTQYF. The CDR3 bases are TGTGCTAGCAGCCCGGGACAGGGAAGCACAGATACGCAGTATTTT. The chain has TRBV7-7 and TRBJ2-3; 9 nucleotides line up with TRBD1. This CDR3 has 15 amino acids. Germline V gives CDR1 SSHAT, CDR2 FNYEAQ (reference sequence).

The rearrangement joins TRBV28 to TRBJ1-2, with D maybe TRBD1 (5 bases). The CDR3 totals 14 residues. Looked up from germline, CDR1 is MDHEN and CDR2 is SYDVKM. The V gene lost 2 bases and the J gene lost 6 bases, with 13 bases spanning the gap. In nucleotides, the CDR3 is TGTGCCAGCAGTTTAGGGCAGGGTAAGGATGGCTACACCTTC. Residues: CASSLGQGKDGYTF.

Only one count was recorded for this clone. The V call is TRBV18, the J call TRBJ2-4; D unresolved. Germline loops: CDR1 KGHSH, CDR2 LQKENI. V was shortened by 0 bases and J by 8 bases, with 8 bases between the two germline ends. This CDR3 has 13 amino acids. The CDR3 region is CASSPPSLDIQYF. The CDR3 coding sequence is TGTGCCAGCTCACCACCGAGTTTAGACATTCAGTACTTC.

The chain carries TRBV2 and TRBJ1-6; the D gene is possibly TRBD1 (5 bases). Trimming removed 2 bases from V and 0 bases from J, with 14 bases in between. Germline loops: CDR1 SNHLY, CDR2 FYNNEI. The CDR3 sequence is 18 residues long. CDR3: CASSEWDSPSSYNSPLHF. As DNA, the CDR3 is TGTGCCAGCAGTGAATGGGACTCCCCGAGCTCCTATAATTCACCCCTCCACTTT. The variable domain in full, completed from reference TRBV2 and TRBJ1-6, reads EPEVTQTPSHQVTQMGQEVILRCVPISNHLYFYWYRQILGQKVEFLVSFYNNEISEKSEIFDDQFSVERPDGSNFTLKIRSTKLEDSAMYFCASSEWDSPSSYNSPLHFGNGTRLTVT.

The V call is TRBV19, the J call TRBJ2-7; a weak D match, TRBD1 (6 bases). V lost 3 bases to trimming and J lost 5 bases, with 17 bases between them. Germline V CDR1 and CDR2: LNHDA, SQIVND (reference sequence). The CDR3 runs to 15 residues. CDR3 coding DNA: TGTGCCAGTAGTATCCGTACGAAACAGGGCCACGAGCAGTACTTC. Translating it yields CASSIRTKQGHEQYF.

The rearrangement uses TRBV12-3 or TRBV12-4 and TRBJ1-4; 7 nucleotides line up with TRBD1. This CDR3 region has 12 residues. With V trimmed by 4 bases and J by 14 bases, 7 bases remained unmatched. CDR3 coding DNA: TGTGCCAGCAGTTCCCGACAGGGAAAGCTGTTTTTT. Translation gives CASSSRQGKLFF.

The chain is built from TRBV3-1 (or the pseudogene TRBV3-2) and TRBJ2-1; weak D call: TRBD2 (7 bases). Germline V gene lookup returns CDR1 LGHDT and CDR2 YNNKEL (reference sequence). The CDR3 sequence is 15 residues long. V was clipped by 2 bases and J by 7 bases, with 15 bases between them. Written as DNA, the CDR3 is TGTGCCAGCAGCCAATTTCCGGGGGGCCCAAATGAGCAGTTCTTC. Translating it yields CASSQFPGGPNEQFF.

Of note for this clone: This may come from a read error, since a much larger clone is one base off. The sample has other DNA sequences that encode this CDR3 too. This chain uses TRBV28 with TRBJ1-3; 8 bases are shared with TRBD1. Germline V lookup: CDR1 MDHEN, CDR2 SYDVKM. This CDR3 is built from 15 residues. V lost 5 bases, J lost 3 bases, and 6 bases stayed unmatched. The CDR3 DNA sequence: TGTGCCAGCAGTACCACAGGGGGTTTTGGAAACACCATATATTTT. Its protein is CASSTTGGFGNTIYF.

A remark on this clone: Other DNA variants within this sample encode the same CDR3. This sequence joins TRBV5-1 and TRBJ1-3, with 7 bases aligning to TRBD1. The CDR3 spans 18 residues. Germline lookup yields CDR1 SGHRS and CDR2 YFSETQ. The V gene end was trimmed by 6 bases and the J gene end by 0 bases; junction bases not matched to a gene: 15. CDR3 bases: TGCGCCAGCATGGAGGGTTTAACAGGGGCCAACTCTGGAAACACCATATATTTT. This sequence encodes CASMEGLTGANSGNTIYF.

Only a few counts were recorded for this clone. The CDR3 sequence: CASSPGQYNSYEQYF. CDR3 DNA: TGTGCCAGCAGCCCGGGACAGTATAACTCCTACGAGCAGTACTTC. The chain couples TRBV28 to TRBJ2-7; 7 bases fit TRBD1. This CDR3 contains 15 residues. The J segment lost 0 bases and the V segment lost 6 bases, leaving 8 bases of the junction unmatched. Germline V CDR1 and CDR2: MDHEN, SYDVKM.

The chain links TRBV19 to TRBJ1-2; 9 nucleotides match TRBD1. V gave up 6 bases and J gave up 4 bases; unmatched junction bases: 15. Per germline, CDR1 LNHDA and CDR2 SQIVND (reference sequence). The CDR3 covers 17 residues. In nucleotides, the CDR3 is TGTGCCAGTAGACTCCGGGACAGGGCTACTATAGGCTATGGCTACACCTTC. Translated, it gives CASRLRDRATIGYGYTF.

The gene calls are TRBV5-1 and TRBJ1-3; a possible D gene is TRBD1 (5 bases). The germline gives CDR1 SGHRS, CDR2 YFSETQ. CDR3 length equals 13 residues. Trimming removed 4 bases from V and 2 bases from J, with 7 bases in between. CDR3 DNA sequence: TGCGCCAGCAGCCCGGGGGCTGGAAACACCATATATTTT. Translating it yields CASSPGAGNTIYF.

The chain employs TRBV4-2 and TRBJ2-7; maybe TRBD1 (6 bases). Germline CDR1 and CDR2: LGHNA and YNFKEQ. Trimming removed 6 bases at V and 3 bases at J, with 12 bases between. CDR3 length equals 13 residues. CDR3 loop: CASSSARGYEQYF. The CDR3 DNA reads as TGTGCCAGCAGTTCGGCCAGGGGCTACGAGCAGTACTTC.

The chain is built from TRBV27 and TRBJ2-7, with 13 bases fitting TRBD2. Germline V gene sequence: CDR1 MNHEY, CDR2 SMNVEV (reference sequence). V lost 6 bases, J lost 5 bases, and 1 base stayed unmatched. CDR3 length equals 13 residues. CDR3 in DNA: TGTGCCAGCAGGACTAGCGGGGGGCACGAGCAGTACTTC. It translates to CASRTSGGHEQYF.

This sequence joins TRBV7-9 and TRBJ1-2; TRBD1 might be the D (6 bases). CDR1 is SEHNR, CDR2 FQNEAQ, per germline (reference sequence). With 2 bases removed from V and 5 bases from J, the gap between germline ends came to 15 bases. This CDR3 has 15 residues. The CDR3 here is CASSLWVRGGYGYTF. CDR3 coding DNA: TGTGCCAGCAGCTTATGGGTCAGGGGTGGATATGGCTACACCTTC. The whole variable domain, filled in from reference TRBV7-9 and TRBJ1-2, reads DTGVSQNPRHKITKRGQNVTFRCDPISEHNRLYWYRQTLGQGPEFLTYFQNEAQLEKSRLLSDRFSAERPKGSFSTLEIQRTEQGDSAMYLCASSLWVRGGYGYTFGSGTRLTVV.

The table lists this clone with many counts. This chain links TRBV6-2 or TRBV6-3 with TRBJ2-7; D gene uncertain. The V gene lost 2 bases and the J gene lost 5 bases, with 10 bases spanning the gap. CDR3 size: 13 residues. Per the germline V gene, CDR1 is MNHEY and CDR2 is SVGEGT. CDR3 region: CASSYNVGNEQYF. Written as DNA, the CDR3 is TGTGCCAGCAGTTACAATGTCGGTAACGAGCAGTACTTC.

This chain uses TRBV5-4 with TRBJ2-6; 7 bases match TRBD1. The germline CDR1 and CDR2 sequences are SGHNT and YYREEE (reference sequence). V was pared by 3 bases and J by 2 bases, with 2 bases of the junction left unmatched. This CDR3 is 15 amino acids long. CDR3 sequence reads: CASSSDRAGANVLTF. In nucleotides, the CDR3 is TGTGCCAGCAGCTCAGACAGGGCTGGGGCCAACGTCCTGACTTTC. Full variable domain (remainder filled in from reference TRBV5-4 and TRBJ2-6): ETGVTQSPTHLIKTRGQQVTLRCSSQSGHNTVSWYQQALGQGPQFIFQYYREEENGRGNFPPRFSGLQFPNYSSELNVNALELDDSALYLCASSSDRAGANVLTFGAGSRLTVL.

CDR3 amino acids: CSVWGNREYQETQYF. CDR3 DNA sequence: TGCAGCGTTTGGGGAAACAGGGAGTACCAAGAGACCCAGTACTTC. The chain carries TRBV29-1 and TRBJ2-5; a possible D gene is TRBD1 (6 bases). The CDR3 contains 15 residues. The germline V gene encodes CDR1 SQVTM and CDR2 ANQGSEA. Trimming took 5 bases from V and 0 from J, leaving 16 bases between them.

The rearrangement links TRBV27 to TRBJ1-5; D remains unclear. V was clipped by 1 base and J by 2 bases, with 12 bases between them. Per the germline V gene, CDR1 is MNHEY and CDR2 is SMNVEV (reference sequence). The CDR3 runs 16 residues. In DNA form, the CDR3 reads TGTGCCAGCAGTTTATATTCCAAACTTCGCAATCAGCCCCAGCATTTT. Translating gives CASSLYSKLRNQPQHF.

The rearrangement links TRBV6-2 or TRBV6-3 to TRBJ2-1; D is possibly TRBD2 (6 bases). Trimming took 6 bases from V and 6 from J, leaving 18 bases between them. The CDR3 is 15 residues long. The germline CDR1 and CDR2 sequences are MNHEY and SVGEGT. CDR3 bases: TGTGCCAGCAGCTCCCTTGGCGGGGTCCGCAATGAGCAGTTCTTC. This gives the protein CASSSLGGVRNEQFF.

In nucleotides, the CDR3 is TGTGCCAGCTCACCAGGACAGGGGGGCGAGCAGTACTTC. Residues: CASSPGQGGEQYF. This chain uses TRBV18 with TRBJ2-7, with TRBD1 matching over 10 bases. Germline assignment: CDR1 KGHSH and CDR2 LQKENI. This CDR3 region has 13 residues. Trimming at V came to 2 bases and at J to 6 bases, leaving 1 base not matched to a gene.

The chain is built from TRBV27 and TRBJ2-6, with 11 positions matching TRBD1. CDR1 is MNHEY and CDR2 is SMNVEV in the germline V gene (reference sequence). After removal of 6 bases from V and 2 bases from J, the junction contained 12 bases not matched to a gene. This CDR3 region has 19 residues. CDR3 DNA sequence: TGTGCCAGCAGGTATACCGGGACAGGGGGTTCAACTGGGGCCAACGTCCTGACTTTC. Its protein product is CASRYTGTGGSTGANVLTF.

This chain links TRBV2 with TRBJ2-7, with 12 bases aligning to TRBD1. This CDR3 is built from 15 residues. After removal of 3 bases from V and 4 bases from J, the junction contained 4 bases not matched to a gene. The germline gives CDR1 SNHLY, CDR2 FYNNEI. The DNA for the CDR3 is TGTGCCAGCAGTGACACGGGACAGGGGGCGTACGAGCAGTACTTC. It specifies CASSDTGQGAYEQYF.

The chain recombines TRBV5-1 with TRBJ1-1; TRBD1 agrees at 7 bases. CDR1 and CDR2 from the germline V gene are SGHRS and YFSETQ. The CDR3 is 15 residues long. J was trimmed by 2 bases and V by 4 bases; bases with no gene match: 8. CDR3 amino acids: CASSPQQGTNTEAFF. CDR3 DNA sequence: TGCGCCAGCAGCCCCCAACAGGGGACTAACACTGAAGCTTTCTTT. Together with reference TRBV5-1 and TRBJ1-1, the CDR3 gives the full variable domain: KAGVTQTPRYLIKTRGQQVTLSCSPISGHRSVSWYQQTPGQGLQFLFEYFSETQRNKGNFPGRFSGRQFSNSRSEMNVSTLELGDSALYLCASSPQQGTNTEAFFGQGTRLTVV.

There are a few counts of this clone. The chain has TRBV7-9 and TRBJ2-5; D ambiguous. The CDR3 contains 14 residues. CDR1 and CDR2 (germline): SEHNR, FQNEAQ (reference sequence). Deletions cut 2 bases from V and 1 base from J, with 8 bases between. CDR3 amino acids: CASSLSTAQETQYF. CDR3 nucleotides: TGTGCCAGCAGCTTAAGTACAGCCCAAGAGACCCAGTACTTC.

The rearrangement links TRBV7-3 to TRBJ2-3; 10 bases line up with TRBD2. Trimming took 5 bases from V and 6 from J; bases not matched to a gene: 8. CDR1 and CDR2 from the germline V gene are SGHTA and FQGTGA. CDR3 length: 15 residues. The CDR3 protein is CASSPRGSGGDTQYF. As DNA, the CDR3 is TGTGCCAGCAGCCCCCGCGGTAGCGGGGGGGATACGCAGTATTTT.

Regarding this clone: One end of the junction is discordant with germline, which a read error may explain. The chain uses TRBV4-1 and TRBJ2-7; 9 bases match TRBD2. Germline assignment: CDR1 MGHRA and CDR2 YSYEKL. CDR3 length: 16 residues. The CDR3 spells CASGQGSGGPTYEQYF. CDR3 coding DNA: TGCGCCAGCGGCCAGGGGAGCGGGGGGCCTACCTACGAGCAGTACTTC.

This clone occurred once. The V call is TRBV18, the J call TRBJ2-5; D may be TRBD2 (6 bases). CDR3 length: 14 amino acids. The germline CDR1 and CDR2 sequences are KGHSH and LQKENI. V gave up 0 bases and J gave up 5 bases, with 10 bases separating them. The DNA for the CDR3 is TGTGCCAGCTCACCACCGGGGAGGTCGGAGACCCAGTACTTC. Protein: CASSPPGRSETQYF. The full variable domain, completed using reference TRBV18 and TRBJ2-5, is NAGVMQNPRHLVRRRGQEARLRCSPMKGHSHVYWYRQLPEEGLKFMVYLQKENIIDESGMPKERFSAEFPKEGPSILRIQQVVRGDSAAYFCASSPPGRSETQYFGPGTRLLVL.

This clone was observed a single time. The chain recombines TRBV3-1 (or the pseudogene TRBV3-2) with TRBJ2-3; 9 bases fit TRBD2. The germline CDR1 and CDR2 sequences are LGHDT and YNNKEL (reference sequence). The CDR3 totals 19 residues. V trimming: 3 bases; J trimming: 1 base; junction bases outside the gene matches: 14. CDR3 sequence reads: CASSHAGLAGSRGTDTQYF. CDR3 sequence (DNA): TGTGCCAGCAGCCACGCTGGTCTAGCGGGGTCGAGGGGCACAGATACGCAGTATTTT.

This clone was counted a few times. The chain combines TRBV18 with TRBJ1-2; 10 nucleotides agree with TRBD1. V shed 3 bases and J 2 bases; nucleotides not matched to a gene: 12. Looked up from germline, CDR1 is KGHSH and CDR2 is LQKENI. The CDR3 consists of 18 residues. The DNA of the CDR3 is TGTGCCAGCTCACCTACCGGGACAGGGGTACGAGGGAACTATGGCTACACCTTC. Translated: CASSPTGTGVRGNYGYTF.